The 7 T cell receptor beta chains presented below share a single source sample, sequenced in a study of blood T cell repertoires in COVID-19. The method was immunoSEQ multiplex PCR; TCRdb's version includes in-frame clones alone and lacks a portion of them. The sample holds tens of thousands of clones, about nine tenths seen once. The sequenced sample consisted of peripheral blood. These receptors originate from an elderly woman with COVID-19, enrolled during active disease.

V and J are TRBV30 and TRBJ1-4; 7 nucleotides agree with TRBD1. The length of the CDR3 is 13 residues. The germline CDR1 and CDR2 sequences are GTSNPN and SVGIG (reference sequence). Trimming cost V 5 bases and J 8 bases; bases outside gene matches: 8. In nucleotides, the CDR3 is TGTGCCTGGGAAAGGGGGCGCCGGGAAAAACTGTTTTTT. This encodes CAWERGRREKLFF.

The chain links TRBV15 to TRBJ1-5; possibly TRBD1 for D (6 bases). Germline V gene data show CDR1 as LNHNV and CDR2 as YYDKDF (reference sequence). The CDR3 covers 16 residues. Trimming stripped 1 base from V and 4 bases from J, with 14 bases between. In DNA, the CDR3 is TGTGCCACCAGCAGAGGAGGACAGACAACAAATCAGCCCCAGCATTTT. Protein product: CATSRGGQTTNQPQHF.

This chain uses TRBV5-1 with TRBJ1-2; maybe TRBD1 (5 bases). Germline V CDR1 and CDR2: SGHRS, YFSETQ. Between the trimmed V and J ends, which lost 3 bases and 4 bases, there was a span of 16 bases. The length of the CDR3 is 15 residues. As DNA, the CDR3 is TGCGCCAGCAGCTCGGCGGCAGGGCTTGGCTATGGCTACACCTTC. Translating gives CASSSAAGLGYGYTF.

J is TRBJ1-2 and V is TRBV5-4; 7 bases map to TRBD1. The CDR3 consists of 15 residues. V dropped 2 bases and J dropped 4; count of bases not matched to a gene: 8. From germline, CDR1 is SGHNT and CDR2 YYREEE (reference sequence). The CDR3 region is CASSLPRGERYGYTF. CDR3 bases: TGTGCCAGCAGCTTACCCAGGGGGGAGCGCTATGGCTACACCTTC.

The chain has TRBV3-1 (or the pseudogene TRBV3-2) and TRBJ2-1; 8 bases map to TRBD2. Losses at the gene ends were 4 bases for V and 0 bases for J; bases not matched to a gene: 5. Germline V CDR1 and CDR2: LGHDT, YNNKEL (reference sequence). The CDR3 has 16 amino acids. The CDR3 nucleotides read TGTGCCAGCAGCCTCACTAGCGGCAGCTCCTACAATGAGCAGTTCTTC. Protein sequence: CASSLTSGSSYNEQFF.

This clone turned up a few times. This chain joins TRBV18 and TRBJ1-6; TRBD1 aligns across 12 bases. Germline trimming cut 5 bases from V and 7 bases from J; bases unmatched to any gene: 9. CDR1 KGHSH and CDR2 LQKENI come from the germline V gene. CDR3 length: 17 residues. The CDR3 nucleotides read TGTGCCAGCTCAAAAGCTTCCGGGACAGGGGGCAATTCACCCCTCCACTTT. Protein product: CASSKASGTGGNSPLHF.

The CDR3 loop reads CASSQVEWTGVRDEQYF. In DNA form, the CDR3 reads TGTGCCAGCAGCCAAGTCGAATGGACCGGGGTTAGGGACGAGCAGTACTTC. The chain uses TRBV14 and TRBJ2-7, with D perhaps TRBD2 (5 bases). The CDR3 extends over 17 amino acids. The germline V and J ends were trimmed by 1 base and 5 bases, with 21 bases remaining between them. Per germline, CDR1 SGHDN and CDR2 FVKESK.